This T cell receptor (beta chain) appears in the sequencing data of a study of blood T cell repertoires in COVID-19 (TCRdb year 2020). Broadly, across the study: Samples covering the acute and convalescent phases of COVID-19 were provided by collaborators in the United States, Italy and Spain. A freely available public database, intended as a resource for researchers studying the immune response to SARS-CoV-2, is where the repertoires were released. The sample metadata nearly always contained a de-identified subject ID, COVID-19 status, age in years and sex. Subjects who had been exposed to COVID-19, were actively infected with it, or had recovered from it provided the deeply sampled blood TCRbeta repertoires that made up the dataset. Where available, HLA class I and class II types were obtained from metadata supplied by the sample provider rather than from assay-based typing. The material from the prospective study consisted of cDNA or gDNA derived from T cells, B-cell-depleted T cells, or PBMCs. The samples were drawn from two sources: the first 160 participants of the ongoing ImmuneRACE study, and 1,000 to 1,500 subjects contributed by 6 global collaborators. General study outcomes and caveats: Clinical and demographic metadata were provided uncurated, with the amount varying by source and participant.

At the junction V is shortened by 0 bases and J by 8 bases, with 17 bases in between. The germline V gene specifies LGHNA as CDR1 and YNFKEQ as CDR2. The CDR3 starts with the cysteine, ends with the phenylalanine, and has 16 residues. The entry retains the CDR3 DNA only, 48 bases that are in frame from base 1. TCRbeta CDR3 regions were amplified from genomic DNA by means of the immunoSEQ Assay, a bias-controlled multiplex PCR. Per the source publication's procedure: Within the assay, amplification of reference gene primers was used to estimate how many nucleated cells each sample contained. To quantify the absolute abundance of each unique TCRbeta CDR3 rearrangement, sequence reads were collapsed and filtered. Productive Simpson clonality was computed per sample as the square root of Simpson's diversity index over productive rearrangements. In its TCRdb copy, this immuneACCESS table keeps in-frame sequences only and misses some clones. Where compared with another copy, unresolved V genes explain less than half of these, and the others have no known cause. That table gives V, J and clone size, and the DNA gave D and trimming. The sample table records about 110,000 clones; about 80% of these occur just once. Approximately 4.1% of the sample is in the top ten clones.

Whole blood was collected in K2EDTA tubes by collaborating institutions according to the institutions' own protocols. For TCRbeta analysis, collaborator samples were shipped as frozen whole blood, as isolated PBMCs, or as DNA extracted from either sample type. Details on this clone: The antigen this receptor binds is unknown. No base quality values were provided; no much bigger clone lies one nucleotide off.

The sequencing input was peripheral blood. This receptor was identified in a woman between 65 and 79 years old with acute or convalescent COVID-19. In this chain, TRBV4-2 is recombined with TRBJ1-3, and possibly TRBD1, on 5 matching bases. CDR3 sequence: CASSQEGRGLIHTIYF. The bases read TGTGCCAGCAGCCAAGAGGGCCGGGGGTTGATACACACCATATATTTT.